This is a list of T cell receptor beta chains from one sample in a study of T cell responses to AZD1222 COVID-19 vaccine. Here immunoSEQ multiplex PCR was the method, and the copy in TCRdb shows in-frame clones only, minus some. The table records 150,000 to 160,000 clones, 90% of them present only once. Sequenced material: peripheral blood, taken on day 0 of AZD1222 vaccination. Every receptor here comes from an adult in good health. Both conserved end residues are part of each CDR3. The D gene is left open where the match is weak. Clone size, where shown, is once, few, many, or a class for clones that have expanded.

TGTGCCACCAGCTGGGTCAGCCAGAACACCGGGGAGCTGTTTTTT	CATSWVSQNTGELFF	TRBJ2-2	TRBV15	NA	once
TGTGCCTGGAGAGGGGGAGGCGACTCCTACAATGAGCAGTTCTTC	CAWRGGGDSYNEQFF	TRBJ2-1	TRBV30	NA	NA
TGCGCCAGCAGGAGGACAGGGGGAGGAGATACGCAGTATTTT	CASRRTGGGDTQYF	TRBJ2-3	TRBV5-1	TRBD1	NA
TGTGCCAGCAGCTTAACAGCGGGGGTTACCGGGGAGCTGTTTTTT	CASSLTAGVTGELFF	TRBJ2-2	TRBV7-3	TRBD2	many
TGTGCCAGCAGACGACAGAACCTTGGAAACACCATATATTTT	CASRRQNLGNTIYF	TRBJ1-3	TRBV6-5	NA	NA
TGTGCCAGCAGCTTAGCCGGGACAGTAGTCACCGGGGAGCTGTTTTTT	CASSLAGTVVTGELFF	TRBJ2-2	TRBV5-8	TRBD1	NA
TGTGCCAGCAGGCCGACCCTACTCACTGAAGCTTTCTTT	CASRPTLLTEAFF	TRBJ1-1	TRBV6-5	NA	few
TGTGCCTGGGAACCAGGGGATGGCTACACCTTC	CAWEPGDGYTF	TRBJ1-2	TRBV30	NA	NA
TGCAGCACCCAGACAGGGACAGATACGCAGTATTTT	CSTQTGTDTQYF	TRBJ2-3	TRBV29-1	TRBD1	NA
TGTGCCAGCAGTGACGGCGGCCAGGCGGGCAATCAGCCCCAGCATTTT	CASSDGGQAGNQPQHF	TRBJ1-5	TRBV2	NA	NA
TGTGCCAGCAGCTATTATGGACAGGTTGAGACTGAAGCTTTCTTT	CASSYYGQVETEAFF	TRBJ1-1	TRBV6-5	TRBD1	NA
TGCGCCAGCAGCCCACAGCCGAACACTGAAGCTTTCTTT	CASSPQPNTEAFF	TRBJ1-1	TRBV5-1	NA	NA
TGTGCCAGCACGACTAGCGGGAGGGCCGCTGAGCAGTTCTTC	CASTTSGRAAEQFF	TRBJ2-1	TRBV2	TRBD2	NA
TGTGCCACCAGCAGGGCAGACGGTGCTAATGAAAAACTGTTTTTT	CATSRADGANEKLFF	TRBJ1-4	TRBV15	NA	NA
TGCGCCAGCAGCTTGGACAGGGGGAGGATGGAGCTGTTTTTT	CASSLDRGRMELFF	TRBJ2-2	TRBV5-1	TRBD1	NA
TGTGCCACCAGCATGTCAGGCAGGGCTAAACTGTTTTTT	CATSMSGRAKLFF	TRBJ1-4	TRBV15	NA	NA
TGTGCCAGCAGGGCGACAGGGGACACCGGGGAGCTGTTTTTT	CASRATGDTGELFF	TRBJ2-2	TRBV5-7	TRBD1	NA
TGTGCCAGCACCAATAGGTTAGGGCAACTGTTTTTT	CASTNRLGQLFF	TRBJ1-4	TRBV25-1	NA	NA
TGTGCCAGCAGCTTAGACAGTAATCAGCCCCAGCATTTT	CASSLDSNQPQHF	TRBJ1-5	TRBV7-9	NA	once
TGTGCCAGCATGCAGGACTCTGGAAACTATGGCTACACCTTC	CASMQDSGNYGYTF	TRBJ1-2	TRBV28	NA	NA
TGCGCCAGCAGCCCCGGACAGGGGGATGACCCCCAGCATTTT	CASSPGQGDDPQHF	TRBJ1-5	TRBV5-1	TRBD1	NA
TGCGCCAGCAGTGAGTATAGCGGGAGCCTTTCTGGCGATGAGCAGTTCTTC	CASSEYSGSLSGDEQFF	TRBJ2-1	TRBV10-2	TRBD2	NA
TGCGCCAGCAGCTTGCTTTCAGATACGCAGTATTTT	CASSLLSDTQYF	TRBJ2-3	TRBV5-1	NA	NA
TGTGCCATCATGCAACACCTGAACACTGAAGCTTTCTTT	CAIMQHLNTEAFF	TRBJ1-1	TRBV10-3	NA	NA
TGTGCCAGCTCACCATCCCGGACCCAAGTAGGCTATGGCTACACCTTC	CASSPSRTQVGYGYTF	TRBJ1-2	TRBV18	NA	NA
TGCGCCAGCAGCTTGAGGGGAGTGGAGACAGATACGCAGTATTTT	CASSLRGVETDTQYF	TRBJ2-3	TRBV5-1	NA	NA
TGTGCCAGTAGTATGTCTAGCGGGGGCACAGATACGCAGTATTTT	CASSMSSGGTDTQYF	TRBJ2-3	TRBV19	TRBD2	NA
TGTGCCAGCAGTCCTCTTCACAGGGGGCTCCAGCCCCAGCATTTT	CASSPLHRGLQPQHF	TRBJ1-5	TRBV6-5	TRBD1	once
TGTGCCAGCTCACCGGTCGGAGGGTTGGTTCGAGAGACCCAGTACTTC	CASSPVGGLVRETQYF	TRBJ2-5	TRBV18	NA	NA
TGTGCCAGCAGCTCCCAGGGCGAAATGCTCTCCTACGAGCAGTACTTC	CASSSQGEMLSYEQYF	TRBJ2-7	TRBV7-8	NA	NA
TGTGCTAGCAGCTTAGGAGGGGATCAGCCCCAGCATTTT	CASSLGGDQPQHF	TRBJ1-5	TRBV7-7	NA	NA
TGCAGTGCTAGTGTTGACCGCGAGGGGCCCCAGCATTTT	CSASVDREGPQHF	TRBJ1-5	TRBV20-1	NA	NA
TGTGCCAGCAGCTTAGTAGCGGGGGAGACTGAAGCTTTCTTT	CASSLVAGETEAFF	TRBJ1-1	TRBV11-3	NA	NA
TGTGCCAGCAGTTACTCGAATAGGGGGCCAGGAGAGACCCAGTACTTC	CASSYSNRGPGETQYF	TRBJ2-5	TRBV6-5	TRBD1	few
TGTGCCAGCAGCCAAGTTGGCGGGGGAAGAAACACTGAAGCTTTCTTT	CASSQVGGGRNTEAFF	TRBJ1-1	TRBV3-1/TRBV3-2	NA	NA
TGTGCCAGCAGGACCCCTAGCGGCCGAATCAATGAGCAGTTCTTC	CASRTPSGRINEQFF	TRBJ2-1	TRBV28	TRBD2	NA
TGTGCCAGCAGTGAAGGCTTGGGGCTAGCGGGGACGGGCAACGAGCAGTACTTC	CASSEGLGLAGTGNEQYF	TRBJ2-7	TRBV2	TRBD2	NA
TGTGCCAGCAGCTTGGACAGGGGGTTCGGCTATGGCTACACCTTC	CASSLDRGFGYGYTF	TRBJ1-2	TRBV5-4	TRBD1	few
TGTGCCATCAGTGGGGCGGACCGACTGCTAACCTACGAGCAGTACTTC	CAISGADRLLTYEQYF	TRBJ2-7	TRBV10-3	NA	NA
TGTGCCATCGGGACGGGGAGCTATGGCTACACCTTC	CAIGTGSYGYTF	TRBJ1-2	TRBV10-3	NA	NA
TGTGCCAGCAGCTTGGAAGGGTCCTATGGCTACACCTTC	CASSLEGSYGYTF	TRBJ1-2	TRBV5-6	NA	NA
TGTGCCAGCAGCGTAGATCTTGGTGGGCAATACGAGCAGTACTTC	CASSVDLGGQYEQYF	TRBJ2-7	TRBV9	NA	NA
TGCGCCAGCAGCCCTGGGGGACTAGCGGGAGAAAGGGCGTCCAATGAGCAGTTCTTC	CASSPGGLAGERASNEQFF	TRBJ2-1	TRBV5-1	TRBD2	NA
TGCAGCGTTGTATGGGCGGCAGCCACCAGCTCTGGAAACACCATATATTTT	CSVVWAAATSSGNTIYF	TRBJ1-3	TRBV29-1	NA	NA
TGTGCCACCGAACAATCGGCCGGGACAGTCAACAATGAGCAGTTCTTC	CATEQSAGTVNNEQFF	TRBJ2-1	TRBV24-1	TRBD1	NA
TGTGCCAGCTCAACACTCCAAGGGAAGGGCAATGAGCAGTTCTTC	CASSTLQGKGNEQFF	TRBJ2-1	TRBV18	NA	NA
TGTGCCAGCAGCTTGAGAAGTGGGACAGGGGTCGAGACCCAGTACTTC	CASSLRSGTGVETQYF	TRBJ2-5	TRBV7-2	TRBD1	NA
TGTGCCAGCTCACCGGGGAGGGGGCCGAACACTGAAGCTTTCTTT	CASSPGRGPNTEAFF	TRBJ1-1	TRBV18	TRBD1	NA
TGTGCCAGTAGTATGCCGGCGGGGGTCAGCGGGGAGCTGTTTTTT	CASSMPAGVSGELFF	TRBJ2-2	TRBV19	TRBD2	NA
TGCAGCGCTCTCACGGGCTCCTACAATGAGCAGTTCTTC	CSALTGSYNEQFF	TRBJ2-1	TRBV29-1	NA	NA
TGTGCCAGCAGTAATAGGGAGGGGCAGTTCTTC	CASSNREGQFF	TRBJ2-1	TRBV12-3/TRBV12-4	TRBD2	few
TGTGCCAGTAGTATACCCGACAGGAGCTCCTATAATTCACCCCTCCACTTT	CASSIPDRSSYNSPLHF	TRBJ1-6	TRBV19	NA	NA
TGTGCCATCAGAGATGACCAGGGGTTCCACAATGAGCAGTTCTTC	CAIRDDQGFHNEQFF	TRBJ2-1	TRBV10-3	NA	few